Listed below are T cell receptor beta chains from one sample, sequenced in a study of blood T cell repertoires in COVID-19. TCRdb's table, derived via immunoSEQ multiplex PCR, lists solely in-frame clones and lacks some. The sample includes 110,000 or so clones, around four fifths of them seen just once. The sample comprised peripheral blood. The receptors originated from a human donor in a cohort sampled during active COVID-19. The CDR3 runs from the conserved cysteine through the conserved F or W. The D gene is left open where the match is weak. Only part of the rows carry a size: once, few, many, or a class if the clone is expanded.

>TRBV19|NA|TRBD1|TRBJ2-1
TGTGCCAGTAGTATCCGGGACAGTTACAATGAGCAGTTCTTC
CASSIRDSYNEQFF
>TRBV2|few|TRBD2|TRBJ2-7
TGTGCCAGCAGTGCGACTAGCGGCCGGTCCTACGAGCAGTACTTC
CASSATSGRSYEQYF
>TRBV3-1/TRBV3-2|once|TRBD1|TRBJ1-1
TGTGCCAGCAGCTTCGGGACAGCGAACACTGAAGCTTTCTTT
CASSFGTANTEAFF
>TRBV7-2|NA|NA|TRBJ2-1
TGTGCCAGCAGCGGGGGAACAGGGACCTACAATGAGCAGTTCTTC
CASSGGTGTYNEQFF
>TRBV7-2|NA|TRBD2|TRBJ2-3
TGTGCCAGCAGGGAAGCGGGACTCACAGATACGCAGTATTTT
CASREAGLTDTQYF
>TRBV14|NA|NA|TRBJ1-6
TGTGCCAGCAGCCTCTATGGGGGGGGTAATTCACCCCTCCACTTT
CASSLYGGGNSPLHF
>TRBV12-3/TRBV12-4|NA|NA|TRBJ2-5
TGTGCCAGCAGCCTGGAATACAGGGAGACCCAGTACTTC
CASSLEYRETQYF
>TRBV19|NA|TRBD2|TRBJ2-5
TGTGCCAGTAGTATAGTGTGGCGGGGGGGGCTACTGGACCAAGAGACCCAGTACTTC
CASSIVWRGGLLDQETQYF
>TRBV2|NA|NA|TRBJ2-7
TGTGCCAGCAACTTCAGGGGAACCTACGAGCAGTACTTC
CASNFRGTYEQYF
>TRBV18|NA|TRBD1|TRBJ1-1
TGTGCCAGCTCACCGCCGGGGACAGGGACCCCGAACACTGAAGCTTTCTTT
CASSPPGTGTPNTEAFF
>TRBV19|NA|NA|TRBJ1-4
TGTGCCAGTAGTATTATTGGGGGCCAGAAACTGTTTTTT
CASSIIGGQKLFF
>TRBV7-2|NA|TRBD1|TRBJ1-2
TGTGCCAGCAGCTTAGCGGGGGGACAGGCTAACTATGGCTACACCTTC
CASSLAGGQANYGYTF
>TRBV2|NA|NA|TRBJ2-7
TGTGCCAGCAGTGAAAACTCCTATACCTACGAGCAGTACTTC
CASSENSYTYEQYF
>TRBV5-1|few|NA|TRBJ1-3
TGCGCCAGCAGCTCCGACAGCCTCTCTGGAAACACCATATATTTT
CASSSDSLSGNTIYF
>TRBV18|NA|TRBD1|TRBJ1-5
TGTGCCAGCTCACCATATCCCCAGGGGGATCAGCCCCAGCATTTT
CASSPYPQGDQPQHF
>TRBV29-1|few|TRBD1|TRBJ2-1
TGCAGCGTTGAACATTTGGACAGGCGAAACTACAATGAGCAGTTCTTC
CSVEHLDRRNYNEQFF
>TRBV10-3|once|TRBD1|TRBJ1-1
TGTGCCATCAGCGGATCTCAGACAGGGTTGGACACTGAAGCTTTCTTT
CAISGSQTGLDTEAFF